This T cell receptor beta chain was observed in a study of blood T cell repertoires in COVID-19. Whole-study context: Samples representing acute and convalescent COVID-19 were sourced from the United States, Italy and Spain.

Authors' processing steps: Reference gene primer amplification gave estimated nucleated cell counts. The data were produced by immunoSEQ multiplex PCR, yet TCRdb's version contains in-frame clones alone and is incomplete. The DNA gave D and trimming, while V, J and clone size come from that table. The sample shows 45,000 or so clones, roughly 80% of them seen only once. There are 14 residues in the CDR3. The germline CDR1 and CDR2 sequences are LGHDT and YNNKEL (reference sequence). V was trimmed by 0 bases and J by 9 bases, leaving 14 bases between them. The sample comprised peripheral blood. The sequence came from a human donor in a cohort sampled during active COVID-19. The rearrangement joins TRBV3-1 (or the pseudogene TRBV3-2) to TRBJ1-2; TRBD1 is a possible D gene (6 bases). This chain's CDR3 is CASSQDQTGSSYTF. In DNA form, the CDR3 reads TGTGCCAGCAGCCAAGATCAGACAGGTAGCAGCTACACCTTC.